This section outlines one T cell receptor (beta chain) sequence together with its context. Its antigen specificity is not known. Base quality data are lacking; no much larger clone is found one base away. TCRdb names Illumina NovaSeq 6000 as the instrument used. Synthesis of TCR cDNA relied on 5'RACE template switching, a step that introduced a universal primer site along with unique molecular identifiers. cDNA synthesis was primed from both the TCR alpha and TCR beta constant segments. Library amplification used two PCR steps, and the second PCR step added sample barcodes and sequencing adapters. Sequencing of libraries was performed on Illumina HiSeq 2500 (2x100 bp) or NovaSeq (2x150 bp). Turning to the authors' computational methods: MIGEC handled demultiplexing of reads and collapsing into UMI consensus sequences, while MiXCR performed V(D)J alignment. Vaccine-responding clonotypes were identified with edgeR using replicate PBMC samples, with FDR below 0.01 and a log2 fold change above 5 up to day 15 being required. Each bulk clonotype received a CD4 or CD8 identity based on whether the sequenced CD4 or CD8 repertoire contained that clonotype at higher abundance. TCRdb trimmed public reads at Q25 via fastp, called clones via MiXCR and kept in-frame beta chains. For every CDR3 protein sequence, its rows merge into one entry that carries the most common genes and DNA. Clone size and V and J calls follow TCRdb, not the original study. The sample yields some 350,000 distinct CDR3 sequences; around 4.1% were counted once. The ten biggest clones cover less than 25% of the sample.

The data are from a study of T cells after yellow fever vaccination (dated by TCRdb to about 2019). The study in broad terms: The SMART-Seq v4 Ultra Low Input RNA kit was used to prepare libraries from fractions with low cell numbers. To track T-cell clones before and after primary and booster YFV17D yellow fever vaccination, bulk TCR alpha and beta repertoires were sequenced longitudinally. Bulk PBMC replicates and cell subsets were isolated from blood drawn at multiple timepoints before and after both primary and secondary immunization. Two healthy male donors made up the cohort, one aged 18 to 29 years and the other aged 30 to 39 years.

The V end gives up 8 bases and the J end 0 bases, leaving 4 bases in the junction not matched to a gene. From the germline V gene, CDR1 is SGHRS and CDR2 is YFSETQ. Inclusive of the bounding cysteine and phenylalanine, the CDR3 is 14 residues long. Kept here is only the CDR3 DNA, which spans 42 bases and is read in frame from base 1. The treatment or condition label for this specimen denotes: live attenuated yellow fever vaccine strain. At every blood-draw timepoint, two biological replicates of bulk PBMCs were collected. A standard Ficoll-Paque protocol was used to isolate PBMCs from peripheral blood. TriZol was used to extract RNA from bulk PBMCs, CD4 and CD8 fractions, and dextramer-positive and dextramer-negative fractions. Overall study outcomes, separate from this receptor: Computational filtering was required because FACS-sorted repertoires could contain abundant contaminating clonotypes from the bulk population. Most clones expanded after primary vaccination (around 97% of CD4 and 80% to 90% of CD8) were re-detected after the booster, suggesting that broad memory maintenance occurred. Because only a couple of donors were included in the study, the extent to which the findings can be generalized is limited. Compared with the primary T-cell response, the secondary T-cell response was faster but weaker, reaching its peak on day 5 rather than on day 15. A small fraction of clonotypes appeared in both the CD4 and CD8 compartments, likely as a result of convergent recombination.

Recombination joined TRBV5-1 with TRBJ2-2, and 7 junctional nucleotides match TRBD1. This TCR derives from a man aged 18 to 35 who received the YFV17D yellow fever vaccine. Specimen: PBMCs, collected 5 days after the yellow fever booster vaccination. The nucleotides are TGCGCCAGTAGACAGGGTTCGAACACCGGGGAGCTGTTTTTT. Translated, this is CASRQGSNTGELFF.